Following are 28 T cell receptor beta chains from one sample sequenced in a study of blood T cell repertoires in COVID-19. Profiled with immunoSEQ multiplex PCR; TCRdb holds only in-frame clones, not every one. This sample has approximately 130,000 clones; roughly 90% occur once, and the top ten carry roughly 2.3%. The sequencing input was PBMCs or T cells enriched from blood (not recorded which). These receptors originate from a woman between 45 and 60 years old who had recovered from COVID-19.

This clone was seen only once. CDR3 amino acids: CASSWSEGNQPQHF. CDR3 coding DNA: TGTGCCAGCAGTTGGTCGGAGGGCAATCAGCCCCAGCATTTT. The V call is TRBV7-2, the J call TRBJ1-5; D call uncertain. Deletions cut 6 bases from V and 2 bases from J, with 11 bases between. Germline values: CDR1 SGHTA, CDR2 FQGNSA. The CDR3 length is 14 residues.

The rearrangement uses TRBV6-5 and TRBJ2-7; 7 bases match TRBD1. With 5 bases clipped from V and 3 bases from J, the junction kept 1 base outside the gene matches. CDR1 and CDR2 from the germline V gene are MNHEY and SVGAGI. This CDR3 is 12 amino acids long. The CDR3 here is CASSRDSYEQYF. The DNA for the CDR3 is TGTGCCAGCAGTCGGGACAGCTACGAGCAGTACTTC.

CDR3 protein: CASSSPGTKGEKLFF. CDR3 bases: TGTGCCAGCAGCTCCCCCGGGACAAAGGGGGAAAAACTGTTTTTT. The chain couples TRBV5-6 to TRBJ1-4; a possible D gene is TRBD1 (6 bases). Looked up from germline, CDR1 is SGHDT and CDR2 is YYEEEE. The CDR3 has 15 amino acids. V lost 3 bases and J 8 bases, leaving 17 bases between the germline ends.

The gene calls are TRBV5-6 and TRBJ1-2; possibly TRBD1 for D (5 bases). V was cut by 1 base and J by 5 bases, with 12 bases left in between. The CDR3 is made up of 14 amino acids. Germline V gives CDR1 SGHDT, CDR2 YYEEEE. For the CDR3, the DNA is TGTGCCAGCAGCTTGCCCGAAGACAGTTATGGCTACACCTTC. This codes for CASSLPEDSYGYTF.

There are a few counts of this clone. V is TRBV4-1 and J is TRBJ1-3; perhaps TRBD1 as D (6 bases). The germline CDR1 and CDR2 sequences are MGHRA and YSYEKL. The CDR3 loop spans 15 amino acids. Trimming took off 1 base at V and 4 bases at J, with 11 bases between the two ends. CDR3 loop: CASSQAGDTGNTIYF. The CDR3 bases are TGCGCCAGCAGCCAAGCCGGGGACACGGGAAACACCATATATTTT.

V and J are TRBV7-3 and TRBJ2-3, with TRBD2 matching 7 bases. Losses at the gene ends were 10 bases for V and 2 bases for J; bases not matched to a gene: 21. From germline, CDR1 is SGHTA and CDR2 FQGTGA. This CDR3 spans 18 amino acids. CDR3 amino acids: CATSLSIPGGGFTDTQYF. The CDR3 DNA reads TGTGCCACCTCACTCTCCATTCCGGGGGGAGGGTTCACAGATACGCAGTATTTT.

This chain joins TRBV27 and TRBJ1-6; tentatively, D is TRBD1 (6 bases). V dropped 4 bases and J dropped 4 bases, with 11 bases sitting between them. CDR3 size: 15 residues. Germline V gene lookup returns CDR1 MNHEY and CDR2 SMNVEV (reference sequence). The CDR3 here is CASSSPQGYNSPLHF. The CDR3 bases are TGTGCCAGCAGTTCCCCCCAGGGGTATAATTCACCCCTCCACTTT.

The J gene is TRBJ1-2, the V gene TRBV4-3; TRBD1 matches at 7 bases. Germline values: CDR1 LGHNA, CDR2 YSLEER. Trimming cost V 0 bases and J 5 bases; bases outside gene matches: 6. This CDR3 spans 15 amino acids. The chain's CDR3 is CASSQDSGQKYGYTF. DNA for the CDR3: TGCGCCAGCAGCCAAGATTCGGGACAGAAGTATGGCTACACCTTC.

The rearrangement joins TRBV28 to TRBJ1-6; D might be TRBD1 (5 bases). Germline CDR1 MDHEN, CDR2 SYDVKM. This CDR3 is 14 amino acids long. V gave up 5 bases and J gave up 5 bases, with 10 bases separating them. The CDR3 region is CASSGAQDNSPLHF. The CDR3, as DNA: TGTGCCAGCAGTGGGGCACAGGATAATTCACCCCTCCACTTT. Full variable domain (outside the CDR3, taken from reference TRBV28 and TRBJ1-6): DVKVTQSSRYLVKRTGEKVFLECVQDMDHENMFWYRQDPGLGLRLIYFSYDVKMKEKGDIPEGYSVSREKKERFSLILESASTNQTSMYLCASSGAQDNSPLHFGNGTRLTVT.

V and J are TRBV11-1 and TRBJ1-6; 9 bases agree with TRBD1. V lost 2 bases to trimming and J lost 7 bases; unmatched junction nucleotides: 3. This CDR3 has 15 residues. Germline V gene sequence: CDR1 SGHAT, CDR2 FQDESV (reference sequence). The CDR3 DNA follows: TGTGCCAGCAGCTTAAGCGGACAGGGGAATTCACCCCTCCACTTT. It specifies CASSLSGQGNSPLHF.

J is TRBJ2-7 and V is TRBV5-1; D is unresolved. CDR1 is SGHRS, CDR2 YFSETQ, per germline. CDR3 length equals 14 residues. V shed 0 bases and J shed 6 bases, with 13 bases lying between them. CDR3 in amino acids: CASSLGVTGGEQYF. CDR3 bases: TGCGCCAGCAGCTTGGGAGTGACGGGTGGCGAGCAGTACTTC. Filled out from reference TRBV5-1 and TRBJ2-7, the complete variable domain reads KAGVTQTPRYLIKTRGQQVTLSCSPISGHRSVSWYQQTPGQGLQFLFEYFSETQRNKGNFPGRFSGRQFSNSRSEMNVSTLELGDSALYLCASSLGVTGGEQYFGPGTRLTVT.

V and J are TRBV30 and TRBJ2-3; 10 bases are shared with TRBD2. V dropped 1 base and J dropped 6; count of bases not matched to a gene: 4. This CDR3 has 14 residues. CDR1 and CDR2 from the germline V gene are GTSNPN and SVGIG (reference sequence). The CDR3 region has the DNA TGTGCCTGGAGTGGCCTAGCGGGGGCTGATACGCAGTATTTT. It encodes CAWSGLAGADTQYF.

The chain links TRBV7-2 to TRBJ2-7, with D uncertain. Trimming removed 3 bases from V and 2 bases from J, with 14 bases in between. Germline CDR1 is SGHTA and CDR2 is FQGNSA. This CDR3 comprises 15 residues. CDR3 sequence (DNA): TGTGCCAGCAGCTTCAGCGCCCCCTCTCCCTACGAGCAGTACTTC. It translates to CASSFSAPSPYEQYF.

The chain is built from TRBV9 and TRBJ2-3, with 11 bases that match TRBD2. V lost 4 bases to trimming and J lost 5 bases; unmatched junction nucleotides: 3. Germline lookup yields CDR1 SGDLS and CDR2 YYNGEE. The CDR3 runs to 14 residues. CDR3 bases: TGTGCCAGCAGCCGGGGACTAGCGGTAGATACGCAGTATTTT. This gives the protein CASSRGLAVDTQYF.

J is TRBJ1-2 and V is TRBV5-6; tentatively, D is TRBD1 (5 bases). V lost 4 bases and J 1 base, leaving 14 bases between the germline ends. The germline CDR1 and CDR2 sequences are SGHDT and YYEEEE. CDR3 length: 15 amino acids. The CDR3 sequence is CASSTRTRRNYGYTF. The CDR3, as DNA: TGTGCCAGCAGCACCAGGACACGCCGTAACTATGGCTACACCTTC.

The chain links TRBV5-4 to TRBJ1-6; D is uncertain. Germline V lookup: CDR1 SGHNT, CDR2 YYREEE (reference sequence). Trimming pared 0 bases from V and 1 base from J, leaving 8 bases between. This CDR3 has 16 amino acids. In DNA form, the CDR3 reads TGTGCCAGCAGCTTGGCCGCGAGGTCCTATAATTCACCCCTCCACTTT. Its translation: CASSLAARSYNSPLHF.

This chain connects TRBV13 to TRBJ2-7, with 8 bases lining up with TRBD2. The CDR3 runs to 17 residues. The germline V gene has CDR1 PRHDT and CDR2 FYEKMQ (reference sequence). Unmatched junction bases numbered 10, after V lost 3 bases and J lost 0 bases. Here the CDR3 reads CASSLGSGGGSSYEQYF. DNA of the CDR3: TGTGCCAGCAGCTTGGGTAGTGGCGGGGGGAGCTCCTACGAGCAGTACTTC.

This chain joins TRBV7-3 and TRBJ1-4; D is perhaps TRBD1 (6 bases). This CDR3 is 14 amino acids long. V was shortened by 0 bases and J by 8 bases, with 10 bases between the two germline ends. The germline gives CDR1 SGHTA, CDR2 FQGTGA. The CDR3 reads CASSLTGRGEKLFF. CDR3 nucleotides: TGTGCCAGCAGCTTAACCGGGAGGGGGGAAAAACTGTTTTTT.

CDR3 nucleotides: TGTGCCAGCAGCTTAGCATCGCGGGGGGTAGCAGATACGCAGTATTTT. Amino acids: CASSLASRGVADTQYF. The chain carries TRBV7-2 and TRBJ2-3; the match to TRBD2 covers 8 bases. V was clipped by 0 bases and J by 4 bases; unmatched bases: 6. CDR1 is SGHTA, CDR2 FQGNSA, per germline. The length of the CDR3 is 16 residues.

This clone was picked up a small number of times. J is TRBJ1-5 and V is TRBV7-2; D may be TRBD1 (5 bases). This CDR3 comprises 13 residues. Germline CDR1 is SGHTA and CDR2 is FQGNSA. Trimming left V 1 base short and J 6 bases short, with 7 bases between. CDR3 in amino acids: CASSLEQGQPQHF. In DNA form, the CDR3 reads TGTGCCAGCAGCTTAGAGCAGGGTCAGCCCCAGCATTTT. Variable domain in full (rest from reference TRBV7-2 and TRBJ1-5): GAGVSQSPSNKVTEKGKDVELRCDPISGHTALYWYRQSLGQGLEFLIYFQGNSAPDKSGLPSDRFSAERTGGSVSTLTIQRTQQEDSAVYLCASSLEQGQPQHFGDGTRLSIL.

V is TRBV6-5 and J is TRBJ2-7; 7 nucleotides agree with TRBD2. CDR3 length equals 14 residues. Germline V CDR1 and CDR2: MNHEY, SVGAGI. V dropped 5 bases and J dropped 3; count of bases not matched to a gene: 7. The chain's CDR3 is CASSRTGGIYEQYF. CDR3 bases: TGTGCCAGCAGTCGCACGGGGGGTATCTACGAGCAGTACTTC.

The rearrangement links TRBV20-1 to TRBJ1-5, with D possibly being TRBD1 (6 bases). V lost 4 bases to trimming and J lost 4 bases, with 11 bases between them. Germline CDR1 reads DFQATT; CDR2 reads SNEGSKA (reference sequence). The CDR3 has 13 amino acids. CDR3 in DNA: TGCAGTGCTATTGACAGGACTAATCAGCCCCAGCATTTT. Translation: CSAIDRTNQPQHF.

J is TRBJ2-3 and V is TRBV20-1, with 12 positions matching TRBD2. This CDR3 has 14 residues. Germline V lookup: CDR1 DFQATT, CDR2 SNEGSKA (reference sequence). Trimming removed 3 bases from V and 5 bases from J; junction bases left unmatched: 3. The CDR3 nucleotides are TGCAGTGCTAGTGGACTAGCGGGAATAGATACGCAGTATTTT. As protein: CSASGLAGIDTQYF.

The chain recombines TRBV19 with TRBJ1-5; maybe TRBD1 (5 bases). V was pared by 3 bases and J by 3 bases, with 12 bases between. This CDR3 region has 15 residues. CDR1 and CDR2 (germline): LNHDA, SQIVND (reference sequence). CDR3 sequence (DNA): TGTGCCAGTAGTATGACACAGGCCCCCAATCAGCCCCAGCATTTT. Its protein product is CASSMTQAPNQPQHF.

V gene TRBV18 combines with J gene TRBJ2-5, with a weak D call TRBD2 (6 bases). Trimming left V 3 bases short and J 5 bases short, with 13 bases between. CDR1 and CDR2 from the germline V gene are KGHSH and LQKENI. The CDR3 runs 14 residues. The CDR3 DNA reads TGTGCCAGCTCACCTCCGGGGGTTCGGGAGACCCAGTACTTC. Protein: CASSPPGVRETQYF.

The V call is TRBV7-2, the J call TRBJ2-2, with a weak D call TRBD1 (6 bases). The CDR3 contains 14 residues. V shed 5 bases and J shed 7 bases, with 14 bases lying between them. Germline V gene sequence: CDR1 SGHTA, CDR2 FQGNSA. The CDR3 region has the DNA TGTGCCAGCAGCACCCGACAGGTAGACGGGGAGCTGTTTTTT. Its translation is CASSTRQVDGELFF. Based on the CDR3 plus reference TRBV7-2 and TRBJ2-2, the full variable domain is GAGVSQSPSNKVTEKGKDVELRCDPISGHTALYWYRQSLGQGLEFLIYFQGNSAPDKSGLPSDRFSAERTGGSVSTLTIQRTQQEDSAVYLCASSTRQVDGELFFGEGSRLTVL.

This clone is a singleton in its sample. The V and J genes are TRBV13 and TRBJ2-7, with 8 bases fitting TRBD1. The V segment lost 5 bases and the J segment 4 bases; nucleotides outside the gene matches: 7. This CDR3 is built from 14 residues. Germline V gene data show CDR1 as PRHDT and CDR2 as FYEKMQ (reference sequence). Written as DNA, the CDR3 is TGTGCCAGCAGCGTGGACAGGGTAAGGTACGAGCAGTACTTC. It is translated as CASSVDRVRYEQYF.

This clone was seen only a few times. The CDR3 nucleotides are TGTGCCAGCAGCTTAAGGGACAGGGTTGAAAAACTGTTTTTT. It encodes CASSLRDRVEKLFF. This chain links TRBV7-9 with TRBJ1-4; TRBD1 agrees at 9 bases. The CDR3 is made up of 14 amino acids. The J segment lost 7 bases and the V segment lost 2 bases, leaving 2 bases of the junction unmatched. Germline CDR1 is SEHNR and CDR2 is FQNEAQ (reference sequence).